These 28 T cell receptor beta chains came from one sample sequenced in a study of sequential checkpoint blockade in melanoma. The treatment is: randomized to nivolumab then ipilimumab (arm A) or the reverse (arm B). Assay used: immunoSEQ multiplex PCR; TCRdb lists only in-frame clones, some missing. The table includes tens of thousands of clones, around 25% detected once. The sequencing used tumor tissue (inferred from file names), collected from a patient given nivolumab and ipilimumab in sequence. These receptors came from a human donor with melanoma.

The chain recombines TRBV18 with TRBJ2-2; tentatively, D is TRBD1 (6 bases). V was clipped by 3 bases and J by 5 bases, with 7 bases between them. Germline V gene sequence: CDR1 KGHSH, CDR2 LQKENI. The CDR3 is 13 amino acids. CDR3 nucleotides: TGTGCCAGCTCACCGACAGGAACCGGGGAGCTGTTTTTT. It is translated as CASSPTGTGELFF.

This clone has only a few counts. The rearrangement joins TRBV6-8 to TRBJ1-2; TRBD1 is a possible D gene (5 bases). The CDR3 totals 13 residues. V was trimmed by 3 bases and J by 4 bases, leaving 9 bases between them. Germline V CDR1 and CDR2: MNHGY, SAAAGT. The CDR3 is CASSYEGSYGYTF. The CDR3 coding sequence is TGTGCCAGCAGTTATGAGGGGAGCTATGGCTACACCTTC.

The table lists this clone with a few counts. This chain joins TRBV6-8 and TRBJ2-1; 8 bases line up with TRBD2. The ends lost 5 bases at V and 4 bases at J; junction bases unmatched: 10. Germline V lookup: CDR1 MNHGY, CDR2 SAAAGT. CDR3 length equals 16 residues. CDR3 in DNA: TGTGCCAGCAGTGTAAGAACTAGCGGTATTTACAATGAGCAGTTCTTC. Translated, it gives CASSVRTSGIYNEQFF.

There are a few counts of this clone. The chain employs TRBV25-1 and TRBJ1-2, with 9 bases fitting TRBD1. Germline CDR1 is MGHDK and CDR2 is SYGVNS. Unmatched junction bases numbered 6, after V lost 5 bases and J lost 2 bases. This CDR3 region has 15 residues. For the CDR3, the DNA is TGTGCCAGCAGTACAACAGGGGGCTCAAACTATGGCTACACCTTC. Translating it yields CASSTTGGSNYGYTF.

The CDR3 loop is CASSLVITGREPQHF. The DNA of the CDR3 is TGTGCCAGCAGCTTAGTAATCACAGGGAGGGAGCCCCAGCATTTT. The rearrangement uses TRBV7-5 and TRBJ1-5. TRBV7-5 is a listed pseudogene. This CDR3 is 15 amino acids long.

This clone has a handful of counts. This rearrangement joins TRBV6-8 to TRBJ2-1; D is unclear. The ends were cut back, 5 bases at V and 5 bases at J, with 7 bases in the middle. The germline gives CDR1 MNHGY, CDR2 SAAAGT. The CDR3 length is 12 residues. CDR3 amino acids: CASSQNHNEQFF. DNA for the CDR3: TGTGCCAGCAGTCAGAACCACAATGAGCAGTTCTTC.

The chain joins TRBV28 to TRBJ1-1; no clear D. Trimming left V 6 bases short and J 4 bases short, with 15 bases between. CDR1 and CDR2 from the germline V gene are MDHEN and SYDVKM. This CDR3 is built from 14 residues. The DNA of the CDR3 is TGTGCCAGCAGCGCAGGCTCGGGGTTCACTGAAGCTTTCTTT. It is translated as CASSAGSGFTEAFF. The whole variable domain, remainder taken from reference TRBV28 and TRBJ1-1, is DVKVTQSSRYLVKRTGEKVFLECVQDMDHENMFWYRQDPGLGLRLIYFSYDVKMKEKGDIPEGYSVSREKKERFSLILESASTNQTSMYLCASSAGSGFTEAFFGQGTRLTVV.

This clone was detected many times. The CDR3 sequence is CASSSGTGSYGYTF. DNA for the CDR3: TGTGCCAGCAGTTCCGGGACAGGATCCTATGGCTACACCTTC. The chain joins TRBV6-8 to TRBJ1-2, with 8 bases matching TRBD1. Germline V lookup: CDR1 MNHGY, CDR2 SAAAGT. The CDR3 totals 14 residues. V trimming: 4 bases; J trimming: 4 bases; junction bases outside the gene matches: 5.

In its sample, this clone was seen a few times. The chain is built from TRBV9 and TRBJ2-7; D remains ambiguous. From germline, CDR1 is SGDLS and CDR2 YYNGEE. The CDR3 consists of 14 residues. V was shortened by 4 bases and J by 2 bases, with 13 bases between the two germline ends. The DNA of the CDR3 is TGTGCCAGCAGCCCAAGGCACAATCCCTACGAGCAGTACTTC. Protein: CASSPRHNPYEQYF.

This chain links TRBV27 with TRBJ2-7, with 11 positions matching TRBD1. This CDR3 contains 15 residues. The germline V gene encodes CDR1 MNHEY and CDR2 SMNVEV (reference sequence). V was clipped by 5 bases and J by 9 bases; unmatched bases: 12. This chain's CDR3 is CASSPSGQGALRQYF. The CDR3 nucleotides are TGTGCCAGCAGTCCCTCAGGACAGGGGGCGCTTCGGCAGTACTTC.

The CDR3 reads CASSLLSTTGEQYF. CDR3 DNA: TGTGCCAGCTCCTTGCTGTCTACGACAGGCGAGCAGTACTTC. The J gene is TRBJ2-7, the V gene TRBV18; D might be TRBD1 (6 bases). The germline gives CDR1 KGHSH, CDR2 LQKENI. V was cut by 6 bases and J by 6 bases, with 18 bases left in between. The CDR3 covers 14 residues.

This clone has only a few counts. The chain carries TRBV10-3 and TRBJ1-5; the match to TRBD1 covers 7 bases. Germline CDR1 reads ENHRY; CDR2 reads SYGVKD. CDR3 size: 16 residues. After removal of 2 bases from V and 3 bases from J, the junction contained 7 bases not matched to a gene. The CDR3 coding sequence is TGTGCCATCAGTGAGACCCCGACAGGGTCCAATCAGCCCCAGCATTTT. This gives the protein CAISETPTGSNQPQHF.

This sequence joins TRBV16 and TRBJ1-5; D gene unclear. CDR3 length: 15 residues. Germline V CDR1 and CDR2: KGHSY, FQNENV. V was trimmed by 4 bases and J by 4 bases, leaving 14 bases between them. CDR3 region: CASSPQRVGNQPQHF. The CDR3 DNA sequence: TGTGCCAGCAGCCCCCAGAGGGTCGGGAATCAGCCCCAGCATTTT.

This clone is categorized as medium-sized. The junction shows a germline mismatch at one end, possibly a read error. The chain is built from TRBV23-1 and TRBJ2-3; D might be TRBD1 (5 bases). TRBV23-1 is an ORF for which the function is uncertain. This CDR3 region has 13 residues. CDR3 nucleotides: TGCGCCAGCAGCCAAGATCTTGGGGCTGAGCCAGGTTTT. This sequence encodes CASSQDLGAEPGF.

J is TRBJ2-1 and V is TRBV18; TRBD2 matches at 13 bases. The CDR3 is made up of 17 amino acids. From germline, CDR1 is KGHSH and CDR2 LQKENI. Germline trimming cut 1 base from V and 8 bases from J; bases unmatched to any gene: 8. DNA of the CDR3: TGTGCCAGCTCACCACGGACTAGCGGGAGTTTGGGACATGAGCAGTTCTTC. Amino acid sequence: CASSPRTSGSLGHEQFF.

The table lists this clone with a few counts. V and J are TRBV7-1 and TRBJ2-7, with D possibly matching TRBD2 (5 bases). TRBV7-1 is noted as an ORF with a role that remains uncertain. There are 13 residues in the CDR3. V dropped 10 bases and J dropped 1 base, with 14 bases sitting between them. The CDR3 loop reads CATDRGVSYEQYF. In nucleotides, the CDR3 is TGTGCCACCGATCGGGGAGTTTCCTACGAGCAGTACTTC.

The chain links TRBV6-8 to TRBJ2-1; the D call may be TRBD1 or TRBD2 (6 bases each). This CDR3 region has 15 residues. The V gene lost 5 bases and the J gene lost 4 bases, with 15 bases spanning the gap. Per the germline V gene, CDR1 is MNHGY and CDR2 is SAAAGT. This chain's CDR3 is CASSATRGPYNEQFF. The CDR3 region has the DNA TGTGCCAGCAGTGCTACACGGGGGCCGTACAATGAGCAGTTCTTC.

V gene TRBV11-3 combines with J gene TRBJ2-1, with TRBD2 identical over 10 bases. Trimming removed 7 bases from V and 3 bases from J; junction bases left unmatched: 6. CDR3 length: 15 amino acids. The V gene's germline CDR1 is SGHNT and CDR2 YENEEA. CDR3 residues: CASNKREGLYNEQFF. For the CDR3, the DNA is TGTGCCAGCAATAAGCGGGAGGGCCTCTACAATGAGCAGTTCTTC.

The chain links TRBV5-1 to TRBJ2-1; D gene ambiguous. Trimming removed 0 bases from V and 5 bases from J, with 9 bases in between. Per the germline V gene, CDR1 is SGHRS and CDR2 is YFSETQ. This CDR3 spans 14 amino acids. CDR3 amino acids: CASSLGGAHNEQFF. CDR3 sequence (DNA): TGCGCCAGCAGCTTGGGGGGTGCCCACAATGAGCAGTTCTTC.

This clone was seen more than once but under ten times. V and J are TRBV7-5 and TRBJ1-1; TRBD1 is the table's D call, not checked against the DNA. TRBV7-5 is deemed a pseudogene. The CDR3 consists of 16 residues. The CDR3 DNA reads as TGTGCCAGCAGCTTGGAAGCCCTGACAGGGCGCACTGAAGCTTTCTTT. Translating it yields CASSLEALTGRTEAFF.

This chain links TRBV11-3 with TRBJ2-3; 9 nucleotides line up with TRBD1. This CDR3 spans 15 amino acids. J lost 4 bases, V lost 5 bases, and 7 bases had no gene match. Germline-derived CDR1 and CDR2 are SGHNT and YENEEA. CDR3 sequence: CASSPGQGRSDTQYF. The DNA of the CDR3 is TGTGCCAGCAGCCCAGGACAGGGGAGATCAGATACGCAGTATTTT.

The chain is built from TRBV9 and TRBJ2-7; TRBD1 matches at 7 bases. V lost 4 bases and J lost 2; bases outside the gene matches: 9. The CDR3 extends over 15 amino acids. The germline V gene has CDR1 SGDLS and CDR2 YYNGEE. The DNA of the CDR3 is TGTGCCAGCAGCTCGTGGGGGACAGCTACCTACGAGCAGTACTTC. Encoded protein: CASSSWGTATYEQYF.

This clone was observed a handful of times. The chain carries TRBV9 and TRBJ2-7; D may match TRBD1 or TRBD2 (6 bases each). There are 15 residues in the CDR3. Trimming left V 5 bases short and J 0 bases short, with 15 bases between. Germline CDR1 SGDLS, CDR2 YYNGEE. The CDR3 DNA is TGTGCCAGCAGTGAAGGGGGACTTGGCTCCTACGAGCAGTACTTC. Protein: CASSEGGLGSYEQYF.

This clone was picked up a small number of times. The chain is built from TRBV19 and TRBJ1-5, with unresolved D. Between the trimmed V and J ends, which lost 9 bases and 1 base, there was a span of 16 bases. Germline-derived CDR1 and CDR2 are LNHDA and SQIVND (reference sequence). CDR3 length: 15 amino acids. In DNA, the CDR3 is TGTGCCAGCTCTAGGCGGGGAGAAAGCAATCAGCCCCAGCATTTT. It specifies CASSRRGESNQPQHF.

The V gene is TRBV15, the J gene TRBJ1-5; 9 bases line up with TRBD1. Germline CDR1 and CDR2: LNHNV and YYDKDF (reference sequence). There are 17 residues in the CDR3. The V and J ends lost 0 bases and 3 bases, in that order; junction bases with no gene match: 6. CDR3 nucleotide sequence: TGTGCCACCAGCAGAGATTACAGGGGGCATACCAATCAGCCCCAGCATTTT. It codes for CATSRDYRGHTNQPQHF.

For the CDR3, the DNA is TGTGCCAGCAGTGAAATCGTGGAGGGGGAGCAGTTCTTC. It yields the protein CASSEIVEGEQFF. The V call is TRBV6-4, the J call TRBJ2-1; D might be TRBD2 (6 bases). Trimming removed 3 bases at V and 10 bases at J, with 13 bases between. The CDR3 runs 13 residues. CDR1 MRHNA and CDR2 SNTAGT come from the germline V gene.

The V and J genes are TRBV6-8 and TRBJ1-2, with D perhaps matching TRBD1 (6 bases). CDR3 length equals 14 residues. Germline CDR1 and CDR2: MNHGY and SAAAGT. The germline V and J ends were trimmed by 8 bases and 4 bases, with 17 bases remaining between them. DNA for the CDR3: TGTGCCAGCGGGGAACAGGGTCTTGCCTATGGCTACACCTTC. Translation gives CASGEQGLAYGYTF.

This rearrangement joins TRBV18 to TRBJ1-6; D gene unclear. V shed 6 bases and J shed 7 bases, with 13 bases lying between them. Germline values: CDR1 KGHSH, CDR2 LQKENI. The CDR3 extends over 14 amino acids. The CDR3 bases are TGTGCCAGCTCCGGGCGCGGGGAGAATTCACCCCTCCACTTT. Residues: CASSGRGENSPLHF.